These 7 T cell receptor beta chains were sequenced from one sample in a study. TCRdb fed the RT-PCR reads into MiXCR, producing one record per CDR3 protein. The sample shows fewer than 800,000 distinct CDR3 sequences, over 12% of them seen only once. Sequencing was performed on memory CD4+ T cells from blood. Receptor source: a female donor in good health, serving as a healthy control.

This clonotype appeared many times. The V gene is TRBV10-3, the J gene TRBJ2-7; 7 nucleotides match TRBD1. This CDR3 has 15 amino acids. After removal of 11 bases from V and 2 bases from J, the junction contained 15 bases not matched to a gene. Germline values: CDR1 ENHRY, CDR2 SYGVKD. The CDR3 spells CAATPTPGQTYEQYF. The CDR3 bases are TGTGCCGCCACTCCAACGCCGGGACAGACCTACGAGCAGTACTTC.

The J gene is TRBJ2-3, the V gene TRBV7-9; 9 bases fit TRBD2. V gave up 6 bases and J gave up 0 bases; unmatched junction bases: 7. This CDR3 region has 16 residues. Germline V gene lookup returns CDR1 SEHNR and CDR2 FQNEAQ (reference sequence). The CDR3 region is CASRNLAGSSTDTQYF. The DNA of the CDR3 is TGTGCCAGCAGAAACCTAGCGGGGTCAAGCACAGATACGCAGTATTTT.

CDR3 coding DNA: TGTGCCAGCAGCGTTTATCCGGGGGCCCAAGAGACCCAGTACTTC. Translating it yields CASSVYPGAQETQYF. The chain joins TRBV9 to TRBJ2-5; D possibly uses TRBD1 or TRBD2 (6 bases each). Trimming removed 2 bases at V and 1 base at J, with 12 bases between. Germline V CDR1 and CDR2: SGDLS, YYNGEE. The CDR3 has 15 amino acids.

The V gene is TRBV20-1, the J gene TRBJ2-1; possible D gene TRBD2, 5 bases. Trimming stripped 0 bases from V and 0 bases from J, with 12 bases between. The CDR3 has 16 residues. Germline loops: CDR1 DFQATT, CDR2 SNEGSKA (reference sequence). CDR3 protein: CSARDSRLPSYNEQFF. The CDR3 coding sequence is TGCAGTGCTAGAGATTCCCGACTACCCTCCTACAATGAGCAGTTCTTC.

This clonotype appeared a few times. The rearrangement joins TRBV10-3 to TRBJ1-5; TRBD1 is a possible D gene (6 bases). CDR3 length: 17 amino acids. Germline V gene data show CDR1 as ENHRY and CDR2 as SYGVKD. Trimming took off 0 bases at V and 4 bases at J, with 16 bases between the two ends. The CDR3 bases are TGTGCCATCAGTGAGTCGGAGGGGGTTCTAAGGAATCAGCCCCAGCATTTT. It encodes CAISESEGVLRNQPQHF.

This clonotype has only a few counts. The genes are TRBV7-2 and TRBJ1-2; D gene ambiguous. Germline V gene sequence: CDR1 SGHTA, CDR2 FQGNSA. Trimming pared 5 bases from V and 1 base from J, leaving 8 bases between. The CDR3 is made up of 13 amino acids. The CDR3 is CASSRAFNYGYTF. DNA for the CDR3: TGTGCCAGCAGCCGGGCCTTTAACTATGGCTACACCTTC.

This clonotype was counted ten times or more. The chain links TRBV20-1 to TRBJ2-1; a possible D gene is TRBD2 (5 bases). The CDR3 is made up of 14 amino acids. Trimming took off 0 bases at V and 6 bases at J, with 12 bases between the two ends. Germline V CDR1 and CDR2: DFQATT, SNEGSKA (reference sequence). CDR3 DNA: TGCAGTGCTAGAGATAGGGTAGCGTTCAATGAGCAGTTCTTC. Amino acid sequence: CSARDRVAFNEQFF.